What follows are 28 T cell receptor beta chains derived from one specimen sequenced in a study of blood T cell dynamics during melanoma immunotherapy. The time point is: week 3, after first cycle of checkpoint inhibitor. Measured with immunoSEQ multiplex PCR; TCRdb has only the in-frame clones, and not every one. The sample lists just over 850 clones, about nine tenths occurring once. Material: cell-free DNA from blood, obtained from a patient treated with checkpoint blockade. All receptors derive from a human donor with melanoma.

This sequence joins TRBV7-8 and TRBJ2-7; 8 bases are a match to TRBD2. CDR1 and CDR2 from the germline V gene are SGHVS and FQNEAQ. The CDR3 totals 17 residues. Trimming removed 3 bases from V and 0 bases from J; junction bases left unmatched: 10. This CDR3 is CASSFDSGEALSYEQYF. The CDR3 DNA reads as TGTGCCAGCAGCTTCGATAGCGGGGAAGCACTCTCCTACGAGCAGTACTTC.

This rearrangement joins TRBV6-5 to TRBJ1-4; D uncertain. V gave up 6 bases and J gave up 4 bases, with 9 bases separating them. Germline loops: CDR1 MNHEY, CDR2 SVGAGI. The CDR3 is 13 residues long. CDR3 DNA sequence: TGTGCCAGCAGACTTCAGCTTAATGAAAAACTGTTTTTT. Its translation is CASRLQLNEKLFF.

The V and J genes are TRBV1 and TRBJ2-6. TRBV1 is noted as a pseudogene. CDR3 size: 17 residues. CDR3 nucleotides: TGCACCAGCAGGGAAATTGGTTTACAAAGTCGGGCCAACGTCCTGACTTTC. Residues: CTSREIGLQSRANVLTF.

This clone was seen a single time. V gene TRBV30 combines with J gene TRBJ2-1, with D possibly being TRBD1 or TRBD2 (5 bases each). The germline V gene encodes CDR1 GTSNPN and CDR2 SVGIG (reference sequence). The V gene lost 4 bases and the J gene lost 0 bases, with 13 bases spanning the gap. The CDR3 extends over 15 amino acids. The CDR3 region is CAWTGDASSYNEQFF. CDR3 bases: TGTGCCTGGACCGGGGACGCTTCCTCCTACAATGAGCAGTTCTTC.

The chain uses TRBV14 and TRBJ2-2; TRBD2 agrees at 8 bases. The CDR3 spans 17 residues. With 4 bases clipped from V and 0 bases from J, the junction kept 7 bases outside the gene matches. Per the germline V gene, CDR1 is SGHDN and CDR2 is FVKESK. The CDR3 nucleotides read TGTGCCAGCAGCCTTACTAGCGGCCTGGCGAACACCGGGGAGCTGTTTTTT. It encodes CASSLTSGLANTGELFF.

As DNA, the CDR3 is TGTGCCAGCATCACGACAGTAAGCTCCTACGAGCAGTACTTC. Translating gives CASITTVSSYEQYF. This sequence joins TRBV21-1 and TRBJ2-7; TRBD1 is the table's D call, not checked against the DNA. TRBV21-1 is a listed pseudogene. This CDR3 comprises 14 residues.

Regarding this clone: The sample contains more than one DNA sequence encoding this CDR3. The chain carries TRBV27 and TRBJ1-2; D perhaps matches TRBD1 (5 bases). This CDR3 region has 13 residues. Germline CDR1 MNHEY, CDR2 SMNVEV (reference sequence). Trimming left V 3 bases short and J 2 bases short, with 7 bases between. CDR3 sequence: CASSFEGNYGYTF. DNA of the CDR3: TGTGCCAGCAGTTTCGAGGGGAACTATGGCTACACCTTC.

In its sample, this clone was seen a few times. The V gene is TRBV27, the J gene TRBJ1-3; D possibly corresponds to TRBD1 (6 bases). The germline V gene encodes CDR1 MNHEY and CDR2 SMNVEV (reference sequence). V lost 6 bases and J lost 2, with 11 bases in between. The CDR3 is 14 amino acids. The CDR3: CASRIQGAGNTIYF. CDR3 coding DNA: TGTGCCAGCAGAATACAGGGAGCTGGAAACACCATATATTTT.

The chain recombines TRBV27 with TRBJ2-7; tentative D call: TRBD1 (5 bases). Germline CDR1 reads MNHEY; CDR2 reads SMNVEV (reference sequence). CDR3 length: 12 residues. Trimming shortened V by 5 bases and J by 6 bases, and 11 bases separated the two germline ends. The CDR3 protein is CASSPQGGEQYF. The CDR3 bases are TGTGCCAGCAGTCCCCAGGGCGGCGAGCAGTACTTC.

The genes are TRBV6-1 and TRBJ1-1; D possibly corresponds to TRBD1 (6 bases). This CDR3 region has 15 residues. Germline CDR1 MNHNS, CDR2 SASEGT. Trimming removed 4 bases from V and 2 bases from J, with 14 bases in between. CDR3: CASSGYRVLNTEAFF. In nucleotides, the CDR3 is TGTGCCAGCAGTGGATACAGGGTCCTCAACACTGAAGCTTTCTTT.

Here the CDR3 DNA reads TGCGCCAGCAGCCAAGGACAGACGAACTATGGCTACACCTTC. Protein product: CASSQGQTNYGYTF. V and J are TRBV5-1 and TRBJ1-2; D is possibly TRBD1 (6 bases). There are 14 residues in the CDR3. V lost 4 bases, J lost 2 bases, and 12 bases lay in between. Germline lookup yields CDR1 SGHRS and CDR2 YFSETQ.

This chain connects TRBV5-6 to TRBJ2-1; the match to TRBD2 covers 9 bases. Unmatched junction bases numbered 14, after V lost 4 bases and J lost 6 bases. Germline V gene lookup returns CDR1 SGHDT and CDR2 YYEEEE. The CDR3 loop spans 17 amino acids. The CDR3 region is CASSLLLSGGPGNEQFF. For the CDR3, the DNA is TGTGCCAGCAGCCTTCTACTGAGCGGGGGGCCGGGCAATGAGCAGTTCTTC.

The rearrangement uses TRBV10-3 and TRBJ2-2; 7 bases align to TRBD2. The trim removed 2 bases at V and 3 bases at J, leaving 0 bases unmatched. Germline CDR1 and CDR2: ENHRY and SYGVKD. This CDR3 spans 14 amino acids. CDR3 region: CAISEGGDTGELFF. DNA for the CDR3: TGTGCCATCAGTGAGGGGGGGGACACCGGGGAGCTGTTTTTT.

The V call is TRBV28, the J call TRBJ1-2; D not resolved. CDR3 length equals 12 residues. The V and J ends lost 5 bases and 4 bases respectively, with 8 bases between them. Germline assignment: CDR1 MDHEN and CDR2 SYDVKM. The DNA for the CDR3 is TGTGCCAGCAGTCCCCCAGGCTATGGCTACACCTTC. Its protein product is CASSPPGYGYTF.

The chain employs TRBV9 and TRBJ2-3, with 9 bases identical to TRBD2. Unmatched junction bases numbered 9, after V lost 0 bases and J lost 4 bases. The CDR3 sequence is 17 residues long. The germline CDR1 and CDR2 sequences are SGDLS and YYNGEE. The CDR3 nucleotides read TGTGCCAGCAGCGTAGTACCTAGCGGGAAGGGCGCAGATACGCAGTATTTT. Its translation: CASSVVPSGKGADTQYF.

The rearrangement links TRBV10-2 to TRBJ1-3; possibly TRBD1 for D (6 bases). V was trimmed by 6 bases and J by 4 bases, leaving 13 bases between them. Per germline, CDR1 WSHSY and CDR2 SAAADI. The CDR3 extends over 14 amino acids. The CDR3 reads CASSRGADGNTIYF. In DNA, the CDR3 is TGCGCCAGCAGCCGGGGGGCGGACGGAAACACCATATATTTT.

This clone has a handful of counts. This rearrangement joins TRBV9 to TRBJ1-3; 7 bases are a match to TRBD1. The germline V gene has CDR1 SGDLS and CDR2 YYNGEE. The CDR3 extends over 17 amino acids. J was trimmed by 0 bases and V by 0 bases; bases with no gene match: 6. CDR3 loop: CASSVGSGQFSGNTIYF. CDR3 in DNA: TGTGCCAGCAGCGTAGGGTCGGGACAGTTCTCTGGAAACACCATATATTTT.

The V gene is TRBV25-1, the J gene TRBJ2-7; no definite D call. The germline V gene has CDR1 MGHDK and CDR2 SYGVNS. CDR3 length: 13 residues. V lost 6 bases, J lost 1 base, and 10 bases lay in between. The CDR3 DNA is TGTGCCAGCAGCCCGACTGGATCCTACGAGCAGTACTTC. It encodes CASSPTGSYEQYF.

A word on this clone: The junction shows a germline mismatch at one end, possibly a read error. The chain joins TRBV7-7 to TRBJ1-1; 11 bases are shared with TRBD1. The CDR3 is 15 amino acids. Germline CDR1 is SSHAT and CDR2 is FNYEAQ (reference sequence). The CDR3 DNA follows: TGTGCTAGCAGCCCCCGGGACAGGGGGGACACTGAAGCTTTCTTT. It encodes CASSPRDRGDTEAFF.

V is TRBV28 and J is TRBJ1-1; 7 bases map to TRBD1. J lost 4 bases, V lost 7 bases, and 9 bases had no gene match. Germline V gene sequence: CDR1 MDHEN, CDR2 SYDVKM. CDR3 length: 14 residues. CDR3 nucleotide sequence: TGTGCCAGCACCCAGTTGTCAGGGGGCACTGAAGCTTTCTTT. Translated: CASTQLSGGTEAFF.

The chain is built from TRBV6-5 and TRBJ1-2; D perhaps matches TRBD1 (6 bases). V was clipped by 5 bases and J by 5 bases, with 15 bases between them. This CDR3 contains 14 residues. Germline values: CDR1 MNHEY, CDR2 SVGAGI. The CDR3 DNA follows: TGTGCCAGCAGTCGACCAGGGGCTGGTTATGGCTACACCTTC. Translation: CASSRPGAGYGYTF.

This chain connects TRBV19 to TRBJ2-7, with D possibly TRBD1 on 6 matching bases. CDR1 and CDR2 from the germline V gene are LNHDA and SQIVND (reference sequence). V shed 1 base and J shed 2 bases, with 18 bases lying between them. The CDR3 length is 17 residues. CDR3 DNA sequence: TGTGCCAGTAGTATAGCACAGGGACGGGGCCAGACCTACGAGCAGTACTTC. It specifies CASSIAQGRGQTYEQYF.

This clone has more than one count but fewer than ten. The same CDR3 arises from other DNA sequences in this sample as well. CDR3 residues: CASSLVFGTGGSYNEQFF. The DNA of the CDR3 is TGTGCCAGCAGCTTAGTTTTCGGGACAGGGGGCTCCTACAATGAGCAGTTCTTC. The V call is TRBV11-2, the J call TRBJ2-1; TRBD1 matches 11 bases. Losses at the gene ends were 1 base for V and 0 bases for J; bases not matched to a gene: 5. CDR1 and CDR2 (germline): SGHAT, FQNNGV. This CDR3 has 18 residues.

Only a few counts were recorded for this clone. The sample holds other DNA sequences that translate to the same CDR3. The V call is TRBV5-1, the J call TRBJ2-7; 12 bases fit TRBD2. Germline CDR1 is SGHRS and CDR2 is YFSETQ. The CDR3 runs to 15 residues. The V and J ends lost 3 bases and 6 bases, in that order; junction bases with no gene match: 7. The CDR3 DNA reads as TGCGCCAGCAGCTCTACCGGGACTAGCGGGTCCGAGCAGTACTTC. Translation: CASSSTGTSGSEQYF. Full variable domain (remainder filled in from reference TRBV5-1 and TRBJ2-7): KAGVTQTPRYLIKTRGQQVTLSCSPISGHRSVSWYQQTPGQGLQFLFEYFSETQRNKGNFPGRFSGRQFSNSRSEMNVSTLELGDSALYLCASSSTGTSGSEQYFGPGTRLTVT.

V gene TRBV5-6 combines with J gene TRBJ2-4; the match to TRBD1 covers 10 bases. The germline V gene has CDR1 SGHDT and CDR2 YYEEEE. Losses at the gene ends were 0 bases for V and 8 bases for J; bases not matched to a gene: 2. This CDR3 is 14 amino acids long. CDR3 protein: CASSLGQGADIQYF. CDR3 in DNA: TGTGCCAGCAGCTTGGGACAGGGGGCTGACATTCAGTACTTC. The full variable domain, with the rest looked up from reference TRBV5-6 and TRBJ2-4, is DAGVTQSPTHLIKTRGQQVTLRCSPKSGHDTVSWYQQALGQGPQFIFQYYEEEERQRGNFPDRFSGHQFPNYSSELNVNALLLGDSALYLCASSLGQGADIQYFGAGTRLSVL.

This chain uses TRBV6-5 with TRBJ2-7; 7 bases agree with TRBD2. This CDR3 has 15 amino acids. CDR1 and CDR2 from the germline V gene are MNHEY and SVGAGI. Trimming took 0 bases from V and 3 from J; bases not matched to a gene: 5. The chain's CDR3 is CASSYSFGGGYEQYF. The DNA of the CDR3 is TGTGCCAGCAGTTACTCGTTTGGGGGGGGCTACGAGCAGTACTTC.

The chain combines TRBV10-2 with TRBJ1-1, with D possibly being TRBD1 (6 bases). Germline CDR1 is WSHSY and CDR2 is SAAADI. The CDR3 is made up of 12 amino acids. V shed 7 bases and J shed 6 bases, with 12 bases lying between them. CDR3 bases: TGCGCCAGCACTTTCGGGACATCTGAAGCTTTCTTT. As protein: CASTFGTSEAFF.

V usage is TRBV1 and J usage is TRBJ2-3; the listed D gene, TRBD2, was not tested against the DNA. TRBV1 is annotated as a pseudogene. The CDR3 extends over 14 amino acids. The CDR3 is CTSSLSRCTDTQYF. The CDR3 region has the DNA TGCACCAGCAGCCTAAGTAGATGCACAGATACGCAGTATTTT.